Listed below are T cell receptor beta chains from one sample, sequenced in a study of beta chain features in type 1 diabetes. Clones were sequenced by immunoSEQ multiplex PCR, and TCRdb holds only the in-frame ones, with some missing. Seen here are around 280,000 clones, 7% to 9% observed once, and the top ten hold 1%. The sequencing input was central memory CD4+ T cells from blood. Source of these receptors: a woman under 30 in good health. Each CDR3 is given with its conserved first and last residue. D genes are given only for firm matches. Expanded clones are given a class, and other clones once, few, many or no size at all.

CDR3aa: CASSLEGNTEAFF; CDR3nt: TGCGCCAGCAGCTTGGAAGGGAACACTGAAGCTTTCTTT; abundance: -; j_gene: TRBJ1-1; v_gene: TRBV5-1; d_gene: -
CDR3aa: CASTPSRGLTDTQYF; CDR3nt: TGTGCCAGCACTCCTAGCAGGGGATTAACAGATACGCAGTATTTT; abundance: -; j_gene: TRBJ2-3; v_gene: TRBV28; d_gene: -
CDR3aa: CASTLGPRNSPLHF; CDR3nt: TGTGCCAGCACCCTAGGGCCTCGTAATTCACCCCTCCACTTT; abundance: -; j_gene: TRBJ1-6; v_gene: TRBV6-5; d_gene: -
CDR3aa: CSVLPGGNQPQHF; CDR3nt: TGCAGCGTCCTGCCAGGGGGGAACCAGCCCCAGCATTTT; abundance: many; j_gene: TRBJ1-5; v_gene: TRBV29-1; d_gene: TRBD1
CDR3aa: CASSLDDEMAGNTEAFF; CDR3nt: TGTGCCAGCAGCTTAGATGATGAGATGGCAGGGAACACTGAAGCTTTCTTT; abundance: -; j_gene: TRBJ1-1; v_gene: TRBV11-2; d_gene: -
CDR3aa: CASSQHRGRLETQYF; CDR3nt: TGTGCCAGCAGCCAACACAGGGGGCGATTGGAGACCCAGTACTTC; abundance: -; j_gene: TRBJ2-5; v_gene: TRBV7-8; d_gene: TRBD1
CDR3aa: CASTVFGYSNEKLFF; CDR3nt: TGTGCCAGCACCGTGTTCGGCTATTCTAATGAAAAACTGTTTTTT; abundance: -; j_gene: TRBJ1-4; v_gene: TRBV11-3; d_gene: -
CDR3aa: CSSQKVGGGQETQYF; CDR3nt: TGCAGCTCGCAGAAGGTCGGAGGGGGGCAAGAGACCCAGTACTTC; abundance: -; j_gene: TRBJ2-5; v_gene: TRBV29-1; d_gene: -
CDR3aa: CASSLVQWGQETQYF; CDR3nt: TGTGCCAGCAGCTTAGTGCAGTGGGGGCAAGAGACCCAGTACTTC; abundance: few; j_gene: TRBJ2-5; v_gene: TRBV7-8; d_gene: -
CDR3aa: CASSVATGYEQYF; CDR3nt: TGTGCCAGCAGCGTAGCTACAGGTTACGAGCAGTACTTC; abundance: few; j_gene: TRBJ2-7; v_gene: TRBV9; d_gene: -
CDR3aa: CASSLVSMGTEAFF; CDR3nt: TGTGCCAGCAGCTTAGTCTCAATGGGAACTGAAGCTTTCTTT; abundance: few; j_gene: TRBJ1-1; v_gene: TRBV7-2; d_gene: -
CDR3aa: CASSNRVTLHF; CDR3nt: TGTGCCAGCAGTAACAGGGTAACCCTCCACTTT; abundance: -; j_gene: TRBJ1-6; v_gene: TRBV6-1; d_gene: -
CDR3aa: CASSDSGGTYNEQFF; CDR3nt: TGCGCCAGCAGTGATAGCGGGGGGACCTACAATGAGCAGTTCTTC; abundance: -; j_gene: TRBJ2-1; v_gene: TRBV5-1; d_gene: TRBD2
CDR3aa: CAWSDGETQYF; CDR3nt: TGTGCCTGGAGCGACGGAGAAACCCAGTACTTC; abundance: few; j_gene: TRBJ2-5; v_gene: TRBV30; d_gene: -
CDR3aa: CASSLGLSYNSPLHF; CDR3nt: TGTGCCAGCTCACTCGGGCTCTCCTATAATTCACCCCTCCACTTT; abundance: -; j_gene: TRBJ1-6; v_gene: TRBV18; d_gene: -
CDR3aa: CASSPPYYQPQHF; CDR3nt: TGTGCCAGCAGTCCCCCCTATTATCAGCCCCAGCATTTT; abundance: few; j_gene: TRBJ1-5; v_gene: TRBV28; d_gene: -
CDR3aa: CASSQRILDTAATNTGELFF; CDR3nt: TGTGCCAGCAGCCAGAGGATTCTCGATACAGCCGCCACCAACACCGGGGAGCTGTTTTTT; abundance: -; j_gene: TRBJ2-2; v_gene: TRBV4-2; d_gene: -
CDR3aa: CASRGWEASYNSPLHF; CDR3nt: TGTGCCAGTAGAGGCTGGGAGGCCTCCTATAATTCACCCCTCCACTTT; abundance: few; j_gene: TRBJ1-6; v_gene: TRBV19; d_gene: -
CDR3aa: CSADLGNRNTEAFF; CDR3nt: TGCAGCGCCGACCTCGGGAACAGGAACACTGAAGCTTTCTTT; abundance: -; j_gene: TRBJ1-1; v_gene: TRBV29-1; d_gene: -
CDR3aa: CASSFGTGSNQPQHF; CDR3nt: TGTGCCAGCAGCTTTGGGACAGGGTCCAATCAGCCCCAGCATTTT; abundance: -; j_gene: TRBJ1-5; v_gene: TRBV7-6; d_gene: TRBD1
CDR3aa: CASSEAYLSGTVVFNEQFF; CDR3nt: TGTGCCAGCAGTGAGGCTTACTTATCCGGGACAGTGGTCTTCAATGAGCAGTTCTTC; abundance: few; j_gene: TRBJ2-1; v_gene: TRBV6-1; d_gene: TRBD1
CDR3aa: CASSLIGGLNQPQHF; CDR3nt: TGTGCCAGCAGTTTAATCGGCGGCTTAAATCAGCCCCAGCATTTT; abundance: -; j_gene: TRBJ1-5; v_gene: TRBV27; d_gene: -
CDR3aa: CASSLEDSYNEQFF; CDR3nt: TGCGCCAGCAGCTTGGAGGACAGTTACAATGAGCAGTTCTTC; abundance: few; j_gene: TRBJ2-1; v_gene: TRBV5-1; d_gene: -
CDR3aa: CASSPPDRGETQYF; CDR3nt: TGTGCCAGCAGTCCTCCGGACAGGGGGGAGACCCAGTACTTC; abundance: few; j_gene: TRBJ2-5; v_gene: TRBV6-5; d_gene: TRBD1
CDR3aa: CASSLTAGDEQYF; CDR3nt: TGTGCCAGCAGCTTAACGGCGGGAGACGAGCAGTACTTC; abundance: few; j_gene: TRBJ2-7; v_gene: TRBV7-2; d_gene: TRBD2
CDR3aa: CSAAHDYGYTF; CDR3nt: TGCAGTGCTGCCCACGACTATGGCTACACCTTC; abundance: few; j_gene: TRBJ1-2; v_gene: TRBV20-1; d_gene: -
CDR3aa: CASSPSWGGPEKLFF; CDR3nt: TGCGCCAGCAGCCCCAGCTGGGGGGGCCCAGAAAAACTGTTTTTT; abundance: -; j_gene: TRBJ1-4; v_gene: TRBV4-3; d_gene: -
CDR3aa: CASNGGWYTEAFF; CDR3nt: TGTGCCAGCAACGGGGGCTGGTACACTGAAGCTTTCTTT; abundance: -; j_gene: TRBJ1-1; v_gene: TRBV6-5; d_gene: -
CDR3aa: CASSLELPPLHF; CDR3nt: TGTGCCAGCAGCTTAGAATTACCACCCCTCCACTTT; abundance: -; j_gene: TRBJ1-6; v_gene: TRBV7-9; d_gene: -
CDR3aa: CASSAGGYYGYTF; CDR3nt: TGTGCCAGCAGCGCAGGGGGCTACTATGGCTACACCTTC; abundance: -; j_gene: TRBJ1-2; v_gene: TRBV9; d_gene: TRBD1
CDR3aa: CASRAAGYNEQFF; CDR3nt: TGCGCCAGCAGGGCTGCGGGCTACAATGAGCAGTTCTTC; abundance: -; j_gene: TRBJ2-1; v_gene: TRBV5-1; d_gene: -
CDR3aa: CASSQDWGRSHEQFF; CDR3nt: TGCGCCAGCAGCCAAGATTGGGGCAGGAGCCATGAGCAGTTCTTC; abundance: few; j_gene: TRBJ2-1; v_gene: TRBV7-2; d_gene: -
CDR3aa: CASSYSRDSETQYF; CDR3nt: TGTGCCAGCAGTTACTCGAGGGATTCCGAGACCCAGTACTTC; abundance: many; j_gene: TRBJ2-5; v_gene: TRBV6-6; d_gene: -
CDR3aa: CASSPPGRAHEQFF; CDR3nt: TGTGCCAGCAGCCCCCCCGGCAGGGCCCATGAGCAGTTCTTC; abundance: few; j_gene: TRBJ2-1; v_gene: TRBV5-4; d_gene: -
CDR3aa: CASSFRGGQETQYF; CDR3nt: TGTGCCAGCAGCTTCCGCGGGGGGCAAGAGACCCAGTACTTC; abundance: -; j_gene: TRBJ2-5; v_gene: TRBV7-9; d_gene: TRBD2
CDR3aa: CATSQNRGSLETQYF; CDR3nt: TGTGCCACCAGCCAGAATCGGGGGTCACTGGAGACCCAGTACTTC; abundance: -; j_gene: TRBJ2-5; v_gene: TRBV7-9; d_gene: -
CDR3aa: CASSQSTVYGYTF; CDR3nt: TGTGCCAGCAGCCAGAGTACAGTCTATGGCTACACCTTC; abundance: -; j_gene: TRBJ1-2; v_gene: TRBV11-2; d_gene: -
CDR3aa: CASRAGTNTDTQYF; CDR3nt: TGTGCCAGCAGAGCCGGGACCAACACAGATACGCAGTATTTT; abundance: -; j_gene: TRBJ2-3; v_gene: TRBV6-5; d_gene: -
CDR3aa: CASSLAQGWYGYTF; CDR3nt: TGTGCCAGCAGCTTAGCCCAGGGCTGGTATGGCTACACCTTC; abundance: -; j_gene: TRBJ1-2; v_gene: TRBV7-6; d_gene: -
CDR3aa: CASSQPCYGAQKNYSNQPQHF; CDR3nt: TGTGCCAGCAGCCAACCATGTTACGGGGCCCAAAAGAATTATAGCAATCAGCCCCAGCATTTT; abundance: few; j_gene: TRBJ1-5; v_gene: TRBV4-2; d_gene: -
CDR3aa: CASSQSGQGEGTQYF; CDR3nt: TGTGCCAGCAGCCAATCCGGACAGGGGGAGGGGACCCAGTACTTC; abundance: few; j_gene: TRBJ2-5; v_gene: TRBV2; d_gene: TRBD1
CDR3aa: CASPSLSVRPEKYTEAFF; CDR3nt: TGTGCCAGCCCGTCCCTCTCCGTCAGACCCGAAAAATACACTGAAGCTTTCTTT; abundance: -; j_gene: TRBJ1-1; v_gene: TRBV21-1; d_gene: -
CDR3aa: CASSARTGGYNEQFF; CDR3nt: TGTGCCAGCAGCGCAAGGACAGGGGGCTACAATGAGCAGTTCTTC; abundance: few; j_gene: TRBJ2-1; v_gene: TRBV7-2; d_gene: TRBD1
CDR3aa: CASSYSAGPTDTQYF; CDR3nt: TGTGCCAGCAGTTACTCCGCAGGCCCCACAGATACGCAGTATTTT; abundance: few; j_gene: TRBJ2-3; v_gene: TRBV6-6; d_gene: -
CDR3aa: CASSPGELPGETQYF; CDR3nt: TGTGCCAGCAGCCCGGGGGAGCTCCCCGGAGAGACCCAGTACTTC; abundance: few; j_gene: TRBJ2-5; v_gene: TRBV7-2; d_gene: -
CDR3aa: CASSAGQGSGYTF; CDR3nt: TGTGCCAGCAGCGCTGGTCAGGGCAGCGGCTACACCTTC; abundance: -; j_gene: TRBJ1-2; v_gene: TRBV9; d_gene: -
CDR3aa: CATSRDPLGTGYTDTQYF; CDR3nt: TGTGCCACCAGCAGAGATCCACTTGGGACAGGTTACACAGATACGCAGTATTTT; abundance: -; j_gene: TRBJ2-3; v_gene: TRBV15; d_gene: TRBD1